These 22 T cell receptor beta chains were sequenced from one sample in a study of cytomegalovirus exposure and HLA in healthy donors. 13 Jbeta primers and 60 Vbeta primers were used for the PCR. Clones were read by immunoSEQ multiplex PCR, and TCRdb kept only the in-frame ones, dropping some. This sample has roughly 67,000 clones, with over 70% found just once. The sequenced sample consisted of PBMCs. Every receptor here comes from a man aged 55 to 69 in good health and CMV-seropositive.

The V and J genes are TRBV6-1 and TRBJ1-1; a possible D gene is TRBD1 (5 bases). The V end was cut by 3 bases, the J end by 2 bases, with 10 bases between. The germline CDR1 and CDR2 sequences are MNHNS and SASEGT. This CDR3 region has 14 residues. The CDR3 loop is CASSETAFNTEAFF. The CDR3 bases are TGTGCCAGCAGTGAGACAGCTTTTAACACTGAAGCTTTCTTT.

The gene calls are TRBV5-1 and TRBJ1-2, with TRBD1 matching over 9 bases. V was pared by 4 bases and J by 7 bases, with 11 bases of the junction left unmatched. In germline, CDR1 is SGHRS, CDR2 YFSETQ. The CDR3 sequence is 15 residues long. The DNA for the CDR3 is TGCGCCAGCAGCCCTGATGGACAGGGGAATAGTGGCTACACCTTC. Translating gives CASSPDGQGNSGYTF. The whole variable domain, filled in from reference TRBV5-1 and TRBJ1-2, reads KAGVTQTPRYLIKTRGQQVTLSCSPISGHRSVSWYQQTPGQGLQFLFEYFSETQRNKGNFPGRFSGRQFSNSRSEMNVSTLELGDSALYLCASSPDGQGNSGYTFGSGTRLTVV.

The gene calls are TRBV7-9 and TRBJ2-2, with D unclear. CDR1 and CDR2 from the germline V gene are SEHNR and FQNEAQ (reference sequence). This CDR3 comprises 16 residues. The V and J ends lost 5 bases and 4 bases respectively, with 17 bases between them. The CDR3 protein is CASSLLTLSSTGELFF. CDR3 DNA: TGTGCCAGCAGCCTCCTTACTTTGTCGTCCACCGGGGAGCTGTTTTTT.

This rearrangement joins TRBV6-1 to TRBJ1-2; D ambiguous. Germline values: CDR1 MNHNS, CDR2 SASEGT. The CDR3 sequence is 14 residues long. The V gene lost 6 bases and the J gene lost 7 bases, with 18 bases spanning the gap. The CDR3 reads CASRQRTRLAGYTF. The CDR3 nucleotides read TGTGCCAGCAGGCAGCGAACTCGGCTTGCTGGCTACACCTTC.

The chain recombines TRBV6-1 with TRBJ2-7; a possible D gene is TRBD2 (6 bases). The germline V gene encodes CDR1 MNHNS and CDR2 SASEGT. The CDR3 has 16 residues. V was clipped by 1 base and J by 5 bases, with 18 bases between them. The CDR3 spells CASSEVYGGFNDEQYF. In DNA form, the CDR3 reads TGTGCCAGCAGTGAAGTGTATGGGGGGTTTAACGACGAGCAGTACTTC.

This clone is a singleton in its sample. The V call is TRBV18, the J call TRBJ1-1; D perhaps matches TRBD1 (5 bases). The CDR3 consists of 15 residues. Trimming left V 1 base short and J 1 base short, with 10 bases between. The V gene's germline CDR1 is KGHSH and CDR2 LQKENI. The CDR3 DNA follows: TGTGCCAGCTCACCACGGCCAGGGTGGAACACTGAAGCTTTCTTT. Protein: CASSPRPGWNTEAFF.

There are a few counts of this clone. The V and J genes are TRBV6-5 and TRBJ1-5, with TRBD1 matching over 12 bases. The V gene's germline CDR1 is MNHEY and CDR2 SVGAGI. V gave up 6 bases and J gave up 6 bases; unmatched junction bases: 3. The CDR3 loop spans 14 amino acids. CDR3 in amino acids: CASRGQGAGQPQHF. The CDR3, as DNA: TGTGCCAGCAGGGGACAGGGGGCAGGTCAGCCCCAGCATTTT.

J is TRBJ1-5 and V is TRBV6-5; D remains unclear. The CDR3 is 12 residues long. The V end was cut by 6 bases, the J end by 7 bases, with 10 bases between. Germline-derived CDR1 and CDR2 are MNHEY and SVGAGI. In DNA, the CDR3 is TGTGCCAGCAGCACTACCGGGCAGCCCCAGCATTTT. Translating gives CASSTTGQPQHF.

This clone was found once. The gene calls are TRBV10-1 and TRBJ2-2; 7 bases line up with TRBD1. J lost 4 bases, V lost 6 bases, and 5 bases had no gene match. This CDR3 comprises 14 residues. Germline CDR1 and CDR2: WNHNN and SYGVQD (reference sequence). Written as DNA, the CDR3 is TGCGCCAGCAGGGCCGGGACAGCCACCGGGGAGCTGTTTTTT. This codes for CASRAGTATGELFF.

The chain joins TRBV5-1 to TRBJ1-2; the match to TRBD1 covers 11 bases. The CDR3 consists of 13 residues. V trimming: 4 bases; J trimming: 7 bases; junction bases outside the gene matches: 3. Germline CDR1 and CDR2: SGHRS and YFSETQ. Here the CDR3 reads CASSPGTGGGYTF. In DNA form, the CDR3 reads TGCGCCAGCAGCCCGGGGACAGGGGGTGGCTACACCTTC.

This chain joins TRBV10-2 and TRBJ2-3; TRBD2 matches at 9 bases. The CDR3 sequence is 15 residues long. From germline, CDR1 is WSHSY and CDR2 SAAADI. V trimming: 3 bases; J trimming: 4 bases; junction bases outside the gene matches: 5. CDR3 in amino acids: CASSEARTSADTQYF. Written as DNA, the CDR3 is TGCGCCAGCAGTGAAGCCAGGACTAGCGCAGATACGCAGTATTTT.

The rearrangement uses TRBV5-6 and TRBJ1-2, with 7 bases that match TRBD1. This CDR3 has 13 residues. V dropped 6 bases and J dropped 4; count of bases not matched to a gene: 6. Per the germline V gene, CDR1 is SGHDT and CDR2 is YYEEEE. The CDR3 DNA reads TGTGCCAGCACCGCGACAGGGACCTATGGCTACACCTTC. Its translation: CASTATGTYGYTF.

The chain uses TRBV7-9 and TRBJ2-7, with a tentative D call TRBD2 (6 bases). V was clipped by 6 bases and J by 5 bases, with 17 bases between them. Germline CDR1 SEHNR, CDR2 FQNEAQ (reference sequence). This CDR3 contains 14 residues. In nucleotides, the CDR3 is TGTGCCAGCAGGGGAGGCCGCTATGGGGACGAGCAGTACTTC. Its protein is CASRGGRYGDEQYF.

The rearrangement uses TRBV5-1 and TRBJ2-1; D ambiguous. This CDR3 has 15 amino acids. Germline values: CDR1 SGHRS, CDR2 YFSETQ. V was cut by 5 bases and J by 0 bases, with 12 bases left in between. For the CDR3, the DNA is TGCGCCAGCAGTTCAGACCCTAGCTCCTACAATGAGCAGTTCTTC. It is translated as CASSSDPSSYNEQFF.

The chain uses TRBV7-8 and TRBJ2-6, with D possibly TRBD1 on 6 matching bases. Germline V gene data show CDR1 as SGHVS and CDR2 as FQNEAQ. V was trimmed by 1 base and J by 2 bases, leaving 21 bases between them. This CDR3 is 20 amino acids long. CDR3 bases: TGTGCCAGCAGCTTAGGTTATAGTTTCCGAACAGGGACTGGGGCCAACGTCCTGACTTTC. It codes for CASSLGYSFRTGTGANVLTF.

CDR3 sequence (DNA): TGTGCCAGCAGACACAACCGGGACAGGGCCGGGCCTGAAGCTTTCTTT. Encoded protein: CASRHNRDRAGPEAFF. V usage is TRBV25-1 and J usage is TRBJ1-1, with TRBD1 identical over 9 bases. The CDR3 consists of 16 residues. In germline, CDR1 is MGHDK, CDR2 SYGVNS. Trimming removed 6 bases from V and 6 bases from J; junction bases left unmatched: 14.

This clone was found once. V is TRBV20-1 and J is TRBJ1-1; weak D call: TRBD1 (5 bases). There are 11 residues in the CDR3. Trimming removed 5 bases from V and 5 bases from J, with 9 bases in between. Germline lookup yields CDR1 DFQATT and CDR2 SNEGSKA (reference sequence). The CDR3 DNA follows: TGCAGTGCTGGGGCCCTTACTGAAGCTTTCTTT. Its translation is CSAGALTEAFF.

This clone occurred a few times. The J gene is TRBJ1-6, the V gene TRBV6-1, with D hard to call. The CDR3 is made up of 15 amino acids. Trimming cost V 5 bases and J 0 bases, with 8 bases left between them. Per the germline V gene, CDR1 is MNHNS and CDR2 is SASEGT. CDR3 in amino acids: CASSHLSSYNSPLHF. CDR3 sequence (DNA): TGTGCCAGCAGTCATCTTAGCTCCTATAATTCACCCCTCCACTTT.

This clone has more than one count but fewer than ten. CDR3 protein: CASSASRGYEQYF. The CDR3 nucleotides are TGTGCCAGCAGTGCCTCTCGGGGCTACGAGCAGTACTTC. The V and J genes are TRBV6-1 and TRBJ2-7; tentatively, D is TRBD2 (5 bases). V lost 4 bases, J lost 3 bases, and 10 bases lay in between. Germline V gene data show CDR1 as MNHNS and CDR2 as SASEGT. CDR3 length: 13 amino acids.

The V gene is TRBV5-1, the J gene TRBJ2-7; TRBD2 agrees at 8 bases. After removal of 5 bases from V and 4 bases from J, the junction contained 8 bases not matched to a gene. The length of the CDR3 is 14 residues. Germline CDR1 is SGHRS and CDR2 is YFSETQ. CDR3 region: CASSVGTRTYEQYF. The CDR3 DNA is TGCGCCAGCAGTGTCGGGACTAGGACTTACGAGCAGTACTTC.

CDR3 nucleotides: TGTGCCAGCAGTGACGTCCCGGGACATACGAACACCGGGGAGCTGTTTTTT. It is translated as CASSDVPGHTNTGELFF. The chain uses TRBV6-4 and TRBJ2-2, with D perhaps matching TRBD1 (6 bases). Trimming stripped 2 bases from V and 0 bases from J, with 13 bases between. CDR1 and CDR2 from the germline V gene are MRHNA and SNTAGT. The CDR3 contains 17 residues.

The DNA for the CDR3 is TGTGCCAGCAGTGAGTTGTGGTCGGGGTCGAACACCATATATTTT. Translating it yields CASSELWSGSNTIYF. The rearrangement links TRBV6-1 to TRBJ1-3; no clear D. CDR1 MNHNS and CDR2 SASEGT come from the germline V gene. V was clipped by 3 bases and J by 7 bases, with 16 bases between them. This CDR3 is 15 amino acids long.